This T cell receptor (beta chain) was identified during a study of shared clonotypes between healthy human individuals. Overall study results and limits: The authors expected sequencing depth to affect clonotype sharing among donors.

CDR1 is SGHRS and CDR2 is YFSETQ in the germline V gene. Losses at the gene ends were 2 bases for V and 2 bases for J; bases not matched to a gene: 4. The CDR3 has 16 residues. About this clone: Its specificity is not known. The sample contains more than one DNA sequence encoding this CDR3.

Researchers partitioned CD4+ cells into CD45RA+ naive and CD45RA-negative memory subsets. The study ran the assay at deep level. The method was immunoSEQ multiplex PCR; TCRdb's version includes in-frame clones alone and lacks a portion of them. The sample lists a few million clones; around 94% were seen once. The sequence came from a man between 18 and 35 years old in good health. Sequencing was done on a sample of naive CD4+ T cells sorted from blood. The subset here: CD45RA+ positively selected. The rearrangement joins TRBV5-1 to TRBJ2-2; 9 nucleotides match TRBD1. This chain's CDR3 is CASSFGGQGNTGELFF. In DNA, the CDR3 is TGCGCCAGCAGCTTTGGGGGACAGGGTAACACCGGGGAGCTGTTTTTT.